This T cell receptor beta chain was profiled in a study of cytomegalovirus exposure and HLA in healthy donors. Study-wide context: Counted in an early data release were 85 million or so unique TCRs from HLA-typed donors. Broader study findings: Previous analysis showed most TCR beta V segments were productive about 90% or about 30% of the time. When analyzed later, a missense DCLRE1C variant was found to be linked to TCR beta V- and J-gene trimming. Using a false discovery rate of 0.05, a later analysis showed that 16,951 TCR beta sequences were associated with HLA alleles.

The CDR3 spans 15 residues. V dropped 10 bases and J dropped 4 bases, with 22 bases sitting between them. Germline lookup yields CDR1 MNHEY and CDR2 SVGAGI. Comment on this clone: What it binds is not known.

The PCR had 60 Vbeta and 13 Jbeta primers. The assay was immunoSEQ multiplex PCR, and TCRdb's table has in-frame clones only and misses some. The data contain some 140,000 clones, 75% to 85% of them singletons. The sample was PBMCs. The chain couples TRBV6-5 to TRBJ1-2; no reliable D call. This TCR was sampled from a middle-aged woman in good health and CMV-seropositive. CDR3 protein: CATLNWDLEGYGYTF. The CDR3 DNA follows: TGTGCCACCTTGAATTGGGATCTTGAGGGCTATGGCTACACCTTC.